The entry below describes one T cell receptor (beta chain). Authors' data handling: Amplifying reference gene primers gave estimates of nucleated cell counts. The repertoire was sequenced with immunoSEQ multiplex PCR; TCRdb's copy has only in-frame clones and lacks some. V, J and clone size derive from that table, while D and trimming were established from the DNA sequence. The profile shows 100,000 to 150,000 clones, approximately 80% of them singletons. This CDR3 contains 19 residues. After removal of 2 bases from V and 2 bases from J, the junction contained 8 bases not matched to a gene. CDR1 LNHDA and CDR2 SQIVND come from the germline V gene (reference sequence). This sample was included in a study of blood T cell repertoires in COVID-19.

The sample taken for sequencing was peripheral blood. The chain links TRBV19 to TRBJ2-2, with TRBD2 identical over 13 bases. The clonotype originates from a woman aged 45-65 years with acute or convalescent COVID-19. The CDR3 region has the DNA TGTGCCAGTAGTATAATGGGACTAGCGGGGCGGAGCAACACCGGGGAGCTGTTTTTT. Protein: CASSIMGLAGRSNTGELFF.